This entry features one T cell receptor (beta chain) sequence. In total, each donor contributed a single heparinised blood draw that averaged about 110 mL. CD4+ naive, central memory, regulatory and stem cell-like memory cells were sorted via CD45RO/CCR7/CD25/CD127/CD95/CD27. The whole isolated RNA underwent reverse transcription, so sequencing captured expressed TCRB transcripts. Average reads for naive, central memory and regulatory T cell samples were about 3.7 million. The protocol was immunoSEQ multiplex PCR, while the TCRdb copy is restricted to in-frame clones and leaves out a portion. Counted here are hundreds of thousands of clones, around 30% occurring once; the ten biggest clones make up around 0.065%. This sample was included in a study of beta chain features in type 1 diabetes. Across the whole study: Comparable age, gender and cell yields were observed in patients relative to healthy donors.

Looked up from germline, CDR1 is SGDLS and CDR2 is YYNGEE. The V and J ends lost 4 bases and 5 bases, in that order; junction bases with no gene match: 7. The CDR3 spans 14 residues. Input material: naive CD4+ T cells from blood. This receptor was identified in a man between 18 and 29 years old in good health. The chain has TRBV9 and TRBJ2-7, with TRBD1 identical over 9 bases. The CDR3 spells CASSPRTGVDEQYF. CDR3 in DNA: TGTGCCAGCAGCCCCAGGACAGGGGTGGACGAGCAGTACTTC.